This T cell receptor (beta chain) is drawn from a study of blood T cell repertoires in COVID-19. Study context: Collection of acute and convalescent COVID-19 samples took place in the United States, Italy and Spain. Sources were T cells, B-cell-depleted T cells, or PBMCs; the material itself was cDNA or gDNA.

The germline V gene encodes CDR1 SGHTA and CDR2 FQGTGA. The V end was cut by 5 bases, the J end by 0 bases, with 7 bases between. This CDR3 spans 13 amino acids. Per the authors' pipeline: Reference gene primer amplification gave nucleated cell count estimates. Measured with immunoSEQ multiplex PCR; TCRdb has only the in-frame clones, and not every one. Clone size and V and J calls were adopted from that table, with D and trimming inferred from the DNA. This table has hundreds of thousands of clones, around 85% appearing once. The TCR was taken from a woman in her 30s who had recovered from COVID-19. The sequenced material came from peripheral blood. The V gene is TRBV7-3, the J gene TRBJ1-1, with D uncertain. The CDR3 coding sequence is TGTGCCAGCAGCCTCCGTATGAACACTGAAGCTTTCTTT. It translates to CASSLRMNTEAFF.